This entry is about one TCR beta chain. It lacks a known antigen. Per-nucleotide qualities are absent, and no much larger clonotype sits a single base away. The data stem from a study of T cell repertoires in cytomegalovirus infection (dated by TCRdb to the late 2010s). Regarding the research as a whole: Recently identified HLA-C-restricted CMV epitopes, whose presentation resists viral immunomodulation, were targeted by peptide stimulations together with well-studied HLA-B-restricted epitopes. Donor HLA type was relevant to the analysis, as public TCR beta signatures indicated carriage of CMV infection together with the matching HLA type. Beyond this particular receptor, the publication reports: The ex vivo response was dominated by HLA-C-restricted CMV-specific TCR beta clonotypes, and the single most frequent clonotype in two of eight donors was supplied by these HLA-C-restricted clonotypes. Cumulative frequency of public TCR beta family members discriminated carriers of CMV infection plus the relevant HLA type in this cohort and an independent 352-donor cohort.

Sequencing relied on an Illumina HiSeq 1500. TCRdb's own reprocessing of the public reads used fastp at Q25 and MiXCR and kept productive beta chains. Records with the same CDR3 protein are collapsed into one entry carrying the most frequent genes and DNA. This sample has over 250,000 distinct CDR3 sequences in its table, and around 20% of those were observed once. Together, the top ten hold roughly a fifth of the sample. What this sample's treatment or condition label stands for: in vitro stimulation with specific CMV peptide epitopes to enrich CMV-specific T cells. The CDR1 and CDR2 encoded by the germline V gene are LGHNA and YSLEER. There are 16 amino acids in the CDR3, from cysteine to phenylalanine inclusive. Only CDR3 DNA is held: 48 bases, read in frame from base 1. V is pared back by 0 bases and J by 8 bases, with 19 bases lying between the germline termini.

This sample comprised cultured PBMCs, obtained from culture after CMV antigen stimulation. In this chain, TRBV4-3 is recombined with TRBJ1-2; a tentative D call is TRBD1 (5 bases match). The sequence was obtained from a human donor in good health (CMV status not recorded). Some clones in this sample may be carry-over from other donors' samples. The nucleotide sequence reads TGCGCCAGCAGCCAAGATCTTACCTCAGGGTGGTTAGGCTACACCTTC. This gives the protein CASSQDLTSGWLGYTF.